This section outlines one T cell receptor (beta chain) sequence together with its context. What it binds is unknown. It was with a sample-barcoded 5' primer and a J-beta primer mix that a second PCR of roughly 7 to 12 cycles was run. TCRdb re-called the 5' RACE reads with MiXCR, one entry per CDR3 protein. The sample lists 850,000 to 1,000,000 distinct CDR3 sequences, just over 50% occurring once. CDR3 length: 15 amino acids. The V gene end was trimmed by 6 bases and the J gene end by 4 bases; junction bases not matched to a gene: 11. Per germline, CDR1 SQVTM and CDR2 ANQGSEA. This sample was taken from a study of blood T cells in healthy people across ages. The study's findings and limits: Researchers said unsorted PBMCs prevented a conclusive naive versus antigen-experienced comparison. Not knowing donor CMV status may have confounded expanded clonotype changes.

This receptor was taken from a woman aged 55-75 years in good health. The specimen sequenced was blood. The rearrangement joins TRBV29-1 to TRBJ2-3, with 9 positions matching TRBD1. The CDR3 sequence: CSVPDRGSWSDTQYF. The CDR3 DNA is TGCAGCGTCCCAGACAGGGGGAGTTGGTCAGATACGCAGTATTTT.